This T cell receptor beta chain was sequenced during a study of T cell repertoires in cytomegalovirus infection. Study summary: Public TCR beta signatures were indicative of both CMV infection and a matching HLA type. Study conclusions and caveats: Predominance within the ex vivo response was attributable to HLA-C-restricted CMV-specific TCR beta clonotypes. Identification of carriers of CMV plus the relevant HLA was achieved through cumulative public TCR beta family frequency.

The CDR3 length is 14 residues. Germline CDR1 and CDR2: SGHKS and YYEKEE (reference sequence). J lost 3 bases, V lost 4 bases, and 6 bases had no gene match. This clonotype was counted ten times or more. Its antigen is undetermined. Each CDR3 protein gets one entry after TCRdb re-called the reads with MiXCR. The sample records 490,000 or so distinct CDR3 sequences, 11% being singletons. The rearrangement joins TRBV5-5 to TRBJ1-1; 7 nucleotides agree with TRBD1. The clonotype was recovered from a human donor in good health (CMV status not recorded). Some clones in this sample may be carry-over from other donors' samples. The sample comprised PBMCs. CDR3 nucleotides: TGTGCCAGCAGCCTCGGACAGGACTACACTGAAGCTTTCTTT. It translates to CASSLGQDYTEAFF.